This T cell receptor (beta chain) was recorded in a study of CD8 T cells in ankylosing spondylitis. CDR1 and CDR2 from the germline V gene are SGHTA and FQGNSA. The V and J ends lost 5 bases and 1 base respectively, with 9 bases between them. CDR3 length equals 15 residues. This clonotype was seen a handful of times. MiXCR was run by TCRdb on the 5' RACE reads, yielding one entry per CDR3 protein. Of 210,000 or so distinct CDR3 sequences listed, about 26% are singletons. V is TRBV7-2 and J is TRBJ2-6; possible D gene TRBD1, 6 bases. The sequence was collected from a male donor with ankylosing spondylitis or in good health (not recorded which). Source material: blood, either unsorted or a sorted T cell fraction (not recorded which). Written as DNA, the CDR3 is TGTGCCAGCAGCGTACAGGGTTCTGGGGCCAACGTCCTGACTTTC. As protein: CASSVQGSGANVLTF. Looking up the rest from reference TRBV7-2 and TRBJ2-6 gives the full variable domain: GAGVSQSPSNKVTEKGKDVELRCDPISGHTALYWYRQSLGQGLEFLIYFQGNSAPDKSGLPSDRFSAERTGGSVSTLTIQRTQQEDSAVYLCASSVQGSGANVLTFGAGSRLTVL.